This T cell receptor (beta chain) is from a study of graft-versus-host responses after intestinal transplantation. This clone was counted a single time. Its target is not known. Trimming removed 5 bases from V and 3 bases from J, with 5 bases in between. The CDR3 contains 11 residues. Germline V gene sequence: CDR1 SNHLY, CDR2 FYNNEI. Measured with immunoSEQ multiplex PCR; TCRdb has only the in-frame clones, and not every one. The table lists 90,000 to 150,000 clones, 90% to 95% of them singletons. Sequences were derived from unstimulated CD4+ T cells sorted from spleen or lymph node cells, sampled before intestinal transplant. V is TRBV2 and J is TRBJ2-7; D unresolved. This TCR was sampled from a human donor who received an intestinal transplant. CDR3: CASSYNYEQYF. The CDR3 nucleotides read TGTGCCAGCAGTTACAACTACGAGCAGTACTTC.